The table lists the clone carrying this T cell receptor (beta chain) with a few counts. The CDR3 extends over 16 amino acids. The ends were cut back, 5 bases at V and 3 bases at J, with 16 bases in the middle. Looked up from germline, CDR1 is MNHEY and CDR2 is SMNVEV (reference sequence). This entry is derived from a study of blood T cell repertoires in COVID-19. Sequencing used immunoSEQ multiplex PCR; TCRdb keeps in-frame clones, though not all of them. In the table there are 68,000 or so clones, nearly 90% of which are singletons. Sequencing was performed on peripheral blood. The sequence derives from a man aged 50-60 years with active COVID-19. This chain connects TRBV27 to TRBJ2-2; D may be TRBD1 (6 bases). DNA for the CDR3: TGTGCCAGCAGTCAGCCCAGGGGTCGCGACACCGGGGAGCTGTTTTTT. Its protein product is CASSQPRGRDTGELFF.